This TCR beta chain comes out of a study of T-cell memory formation after mild COVID-19. The wider study: Largely, TCR clusters stayed within a single donor.

TCRalpha and TCRbeta libraries used 5'RACE with constant-segment primers and UMIs. Using its own MiXCR run on the 5' RACE reads, TCRdb lists one record per CDR3 protein. This repertoire shows about 470,000 distinct CDR3 sequences, approximately 25% found once; its top ten account for approximately 13%. CDR3 length equals 16 residues. Germline CDR1 reads SGDLS; CDR2 reads YYNGEE. V was trimmed by 0 bases and J by 2 bases, leaving 11 bases between them. This clonotype was recorded a few times. Its antigen is still unknown. Points from the study as a whole: Contracting CD8+ clones were enriched in EMRA, CD4+ mainly in CM and EM.

This clonotype was sampled from an adult woman who had mild COVID-19 (a few samples of this study predate the infection). Cell type and time point are not known. The V call is TRBV9, the J call TRBJ2-2; no clear D. Sequencing was carried out using PBMCs or a T cell subset sorted from them (not recorded which). The CDR3 DNA is TGTGCCAGCAGCGTAGGAGGTAGCACCAACACCGGGGAGCTGTTTTTT. Translating it yields CASSVGGSTNTGELFF.